What follows are 15 T cell receptor beta chains derived from one specimen sequenced in a study of OX40 agonist ivuxolimab in advanced cancers. Libraries were prepared by immunoSEQ multiplex PCR; TCRdb keeps only in-frame clonotypes and omits some of them. This repertoire shows over 65,000 clones, about 85% found once; its top ten account for roughly 2.2%. Sequencing used CD4+ or CD8+ T cells sorted from blood, obtained in a trial of the OX40 agonist ivuxolimab. These receptors all stem from an adult with an advanced solid tumor such as melanoma, head and neck, liver or kidney cancer.

The genes are TRBV5-4 and TRBJ2-3, with 9 bases that match TRBD2. The CDR3 is 16 amino acids. CDR1 and CDR2 from the germline V gene are SGHNT and YYREEE (reference sequence). The J segment lost 5 bases and the V segment lost 2 bases, leaving 9 bases of the junction unmatched. The CDR3 sequence is CASSLGHSGSGDTQYF. The DNA of the CDR3 is TGTGCCAGCAGCTTAGGTCATAGCGGGAGTGGAGATACGCAGTATTTT.

This chain connects TRBV27 to TRBJ2-3; possible D gene TRBD2, 6 bases. The CDR3 loop spans 16 amino acids. Germline assignment: CDR1 MNHEY and CDR2 SMNVEV (reference sequence). V was shortened by 3 bases and J by 0 bases, with 13 bases between the two germline ends. CDR3: CASSFGGESSTDTQYF. The CDR3 DNA follows: TGTGCCAGCAGTTTTGGAGGGGAGTCTAGCACAGATACGCAGTATTTT.

This chain links TRBV2 with TRBJ2-1; tentative D call: TRBD2 (6 bases). V was trimmed by 6 bases and J by 10 bases, leaving 13 bases between them. The germline gives CDR1 SNHLY, CDR2 FYNNEI. This CDR3 spans 12 amino acids. CDR3 sequence: CASSYGTPEQFF. Here the CDR3 DNA reads TGTGCCAGCAGCTACGGGACTCCCGAGCAGTTCTTC.

The sample holds one count of this clone. This chain links TRBV6-5 with TRBJ1-6, with TRBD1 as a possible D gene (5 bases). The CDR3 loop spans 14 amino acids. V lost 6 bases, J lost 7 bases, and 13 bases lay in between. Germline-derived CDR1 and CDR2 are MNHEY and SVGAGI. In DNA, the CDR3 is TGTGCCAGCAGGAACACAGGTGACAATTCACCCCTCCACTTT. As protein: CASRNTGDNSPLHF.

This clone qualifies as medium-sized (0.01 to 0.1%). The V and J genes are TRBV5-1 and TRBJ1-2; D uncertain. Germline V CDR1 and CDR2: SGHRS, YFSETQ. CDR3 length: 13 amino acids. Deletions cut 0 bases from V and 8 bases from J, with 11 bases between. CDR3 sequence (DNA): TGCGCCAGCAGCTTGGGCCTCGAACAAGGCTACACCTTC. Protein: CASSLGLEQGYTF.

This clone was picked up a small number of times. The chain is built from TRBV7-2 and TRBJ2-1; weak D call: TRBD2 (7 bases). CDR1 is SGHTA and CDR2 is FQGNSA in the germline V gene. Trimming cost V 1 base and J 8 bases, with 12 bases left between them. This CDR3 has 14 residues. CDR3 loop: CASSLEPGGHEQFF. The CDR3 bases are TGTGCCAGCAGCTTAGAGCCGGGGGGCCATGAGCAGTTCTTC.

V and J are TRBV7-6 and TRBJ2-2; D not resolved. The V end lost 2 bases, the J end lost 1 base, and 5 bases lay between the germline ends. Germline CDR1 and CDR2: SGHVS and FNYEAQ. This CDR3 comprises 14 residues. This CDR3 is CASSLPGNTGELFF. In nucleotides, the CDR3 is TGTGCCAGCAGCTTACCTGGGAACACCGGGGAGCTGTTTTTT.

This chain joins TRBV7-6 and TRBJ1-5; 10 bases are a match to TRBD1. The germline CDR1 and CDR2 sequences are SGHVS and FNYEAQ. After removal of 1 base from V and 3 bases from J, the junction contained 0 bases not matched to a gene. The CDR3 spans 15 residues. Here the CDR3 DNA reads TGTGCCAGCAGCTTAGGACAGGGGGCCAATCAGCCCCAGCATTTT. It yields the protein CASSLGQGANQPQHF.

The rearrangement uses TRBV19 and TRBJ2-1, with 9 bases aligning to TRBD2. This CDR3 contains 15 residues. V lost 3 bases to trimming and J lost 3 bases; unmatched junction nucleotides: 3. The germline V gene encodes CDR1 LNHDA and CDR2 SQIVND (reference sequence). CDR3 bases: TGTGCCAGTAGTATTGGCGGGAGGGTCTACAATGAGCAGTTCTTC. It encodes CASSIGGRVYNEQFF.

The rearrangement links TRBV2 to TRBJ2-7; 11 bases are shared with TRBD2. Germline V CDR1 and CDR2: SNHLY, FYNNEI. V gave up 8 bases and J gave up 4 bases; unmatched junction bases: 13. The CDR3 sequence is 16 residues long. The DNA for the CDR3 is TGTGCCAGCCGGAGGGTAGCGGGAGGGGGAATGTACGAGCAGTACTTC. Translated, it gives CASRRVAGGGMYEQYF. The whole variable domain, filled in from reference TRBV2 and TRBJ2-7, reads EPEVTQTPSHQVTQMGQEVILRCVPISNHLYFYWYRQILGQKVEFLVSFYNNEISEKSEIFDDQFSVERPDGSNFTLKIRSTKLEDSAMYFCASRRVAGGGMYEQYFGPGTRLTVT.

The chain has TRBV5-1 and TRBJ2-7; TRBD2 matches 10 bases. The length of the CDR3 is 14 residues. Germline CDR1 and CDR2: SGHRS and YFSETQ. V was clipped by 4 bases and J by 2 bases; unmatched bases: 3. In nucleotides, the CDR3 is TGCGCCAGCAGCCGGACTAGCGGCACCTACGAGCAGTACTTC. Its translation: CASSRTSGTYEQYF.

V is TRBV14 and J is TRBJ2-3; D possibly corresponds to TRBD1 (6 bases). This CDR3 spans 14 amino acids. Germline CDR1 reads SGHDN; CDR2 reads FVKESK. Trimming took off 2 bases at V and 2 bases at J, with 8 bases between the two ends. CDR3 in amino acids: CASSQRQVTDTQYF. DNA for the CDR3: TGTGCCAGCAGCCAACGACAGGTCACAGATACGCAGTATTTT.

CDR3 amino acids: CASSFRLAGGTTNTGELFF. DNA of the CDR3: TGTGCCAGCAGCTTCAGACTAGCGGGGGGGACAACGAACACCGGGGAGCTGTTTTTT. The V call is TRBV11-2, the J call TRBJ2-2; 14 bases map to TRBD2. Germline V gives CDR1 SGHAT, CDR2 FQNNGV. The CDR3 length is 19 residues. V shed 3 bases and J 0 bases; nucleotides not matched to a gene: 6.

This rearrangement joins TRBV6-5 to TRBJ2-2; D unresolved. The CDR3 runs 14 residues. With 4 bases removed from V and 6 bases from J, the gap between germline ends came to 12 bases. CDR1 is MNHEY and CDR2 is SVGAGI in the germline V gene. For the CDR3, the DNA is TGTGCCAGCAGTTCCCTGGTGTTCCCCGGGGAGCTGTTTTTT. It codes for CASSSLVFPGELFF.

The chain couples TRBV2 to TRBJ1-5; tentative D call: TRBD1 (6 bases). CDR3 length equals 14 residues. Germline V CDR1 and CDR2: SNHLY, FYNNEI. Trimming cost V 4 bases and J 9 bases, with 16 bases left between them. In DNA, the CDR3 is TGTGCCAGCAGTGTCATACAGGGAGAATCGCCCCAGCATTTT. This codes for CASSVIQGESPQHF.